This entry concerns a single TCR beta chain. This clonotype was seen many times. Its antigen has not been determined. No base quality information exists; no much larger clone differs at one position. Library method: RT-PCR. The sample was run on an Illumina HiSeq 2500. TCRdb trimmed public reads at Q25 via fastp, called clones via MiXCR and kept in-frame beta chains. Each entry is one CDR3 protein sequence, shown with its most common DNA and genes. In all, the sample holds about 170,000 distinct CDR3 sequences, and approximately 12% of those were seen once. 25% to 30% of the sample lies in the top ten. The sample is drawn from a study of response to subunit inactivated influenza vaccine (dated by TCRdb to 2016 to 2019). Background for the entire study: The study used deep quantitative T cell receptor repertoire profiling to track responses to a trivalent subunit inactivated influenza vaccine.

The paper as a whole reports these results and caveats: It was suggested by the authors that each seasonal influenza vaccination may recruit only a limited number of new T cells.

Its CDR3 holds 14 amino acids, cysteine through phenylalanine. Only the CDR3 portion is preserved as DNA: 42 bases, with reading frame beginning at the first base. V ends up 8 bases short and J 2 bases short, with an unmatched junction base count of 7. The germline V gene specifies MDHEN as CDR1 and SYDVKM as CDR2. This same sample was also taken into another study, of T cells expressing NK-cell markers. In that second paper, the authors write: 5'RACE template switching, by which a universal primer site and unique molecular identifiers were added, was used to make TCR beta cDNA libraries. Fewer than ten donors provided sorted CD3+CD56+NKG2C+, CD3+CD56+NKG2C- and CD3+CD56-NKG2C+ T-cell subsets, whose TCR beta-chain repertoires were profiled. Among the eight sequenced donors, seven were HCMV-seropositive and one was HCMV-seronegative. In several experiments an anti-gammadeltaTCR antibody was added to restrict sorting to alphabetaTCR-expressing T cells. In a handful of donors, the dominant CD3+CD56+NKG2C+ clonotypes were among the top 10 CD8+ clonotypes and accounted for roughly 1.0-8% of CD8+ T cells. Those dominant clonotypes were again the most abundant among CD3+CD56-NKG2C+ cells in a handful of donors, at roughly 28.3-65%. It remained unclear whether the expanded NKG2C-expressing T cell clones were specific for HCMV antigens. The eight sequenced donors were randomly selected healthy volunteers, three men and five women. To determine HCMV serostatus, a commercial ELISA kit was used to detect HCMV-specific IgG in serum. Ficoll density gradient centrifugation was used to isolate peripheral blood mononuclear cells from blood. Magnetic immunoseparation with Miltenyi isolation kits was used to isolate CD4+ and CD8+ T cells from PBMC. cDNA synthesis was primed from the TCR beta constant segment, followed by two successive PCR amplification steps. Sequencing of the libraries produced 2 x 150 bp reads on Illumina HiSeq 2000/2500, MiSeq or NextSeq. MIGEC was used to demultiplex reads and group the reads by UMI, and MiTCR was used to assemble and quantify clonotypes. To exclude erroneous sequences, any TCR cDNA sequence not supported by at least two reads was discarded. Downstream repertoire analysis used the tcR package, and clonotypes were matched across fractions by CDR3 nucleotide sequence plus V segment. VDJmatch was used to annotate antigen specificity against VDJdb, with one amino acid substitution in CDR3 permitted.

The origin of this receptor is a man aged 45 to 65 who received an inactivated influenza vaccine. Donor details come from another sample of the same person, matched by shared clones. The chain links TRBV28 with TRBJ2-3; 7 bases in the middle match TRBD2. The sample consisted of CD8+ T cells sorted from PBMCs, taken 11 to 12 days after vaccination. In nucleotide form, the sequence is TGTGCCAGCCGCTCGACTAGCTACACAGATACGCAGTATTTT. Its product reads: CASRSTSYTDTQYF.